These T cell receptor beta chains were read from a single sample in a study of cytomegalovirus exposure and HLA in healthy donors. Repertoires were generated with immunoSEQ multiplex PCR, while TCRdb's copy carries only in-frame clones and drops some. The sample includes over 100,000 clones, roughly 89% of them seen just once. Sequencing was carried out using PBMCs. Receptors originate from a young woman in good health and CMV-seronegative. Both conserved end residues are part of each CDR3.

v_call: TRBV28
j_call: TRBJ1-2
cdr3_aa: CASSLWQLNYGYTF

v_call: TRBV19
j_call: TRBJ2-7
cdr3_aa: CASQTMEGYGEQYF

v_call: TRBV2
j_call: TRBJ2-7
cdr3_aa: CASSAGQGTAEQYF

v_call: TRBV6-5
j_call: TRBJ1-1
cdr3_aa: CASSFSRATEAFF

v_call: TRBV9
j_call: TRBJ2-2
cdr3_aa: CASSVGGTGFLHGELFF

v_call: TRBV6-1
j_call: TRBJ2-2
cdr3_aa: CASSRQRNTGELFF

v_call: TRBV7-9
j_call: TRBJ1-2
cdr3_aa: CASSRDRGNGYTF

v_call: TRBV6-1
j_call: TRBJ1-5
cdr3_aa: CASSGTGNQPQHF

v_call: TRBV11-2
j_call: TRBJ2-3
cdr3_aa: CASSFGGGAEDTQYF

v_call: TRBV7-6
j_call: TRBJ2-7
cdr3_aa: CASSETGSDEQYF

v_call: TRBV27
j_call: TRBJ1-2
cdr3_aa: CASSPITGEVDGYTF

v_call: TRBV5-6
j_call: TRBJ1-4
cdr3_aa: CASSPHRGTNEKLFF

v_call: TRBV6-5
j_call: TRBJ1-2
cdr3_aa: CASTPQATTGYTF

v_call: TRBV5-4
j_call: TRBJ2-7
cdr3_aa: CASSPVGQTYEQYF

v_call: TRBV9
j_call: TRBJ2-2
cdr3_aa: CASSDGTSGAGELFF

v_call: TRBV6-1
j_call: TRBJ1-3
cdr3_aa: CASSVNGNTIYF

v_call: TRBV10-3
j_call: TRBJ2-3
cdr3_aa: CAISGAGTLDTQYF

v_call: TRBV5-1
j_call: TRBJ1-1
cdr3_aa: CASSPAGDLAFF

v_call: TRBV7-9
j_call: TRBJ1-2
cdr3_aa: CASSLAGGRGYTF

v_call: TRBV6-1
j_call: TRBJ2-7
cdr3_aa: CASSDRTGPYEQYF

v_call: TRBV28
j_call: TRBJ2-5
cdr3_aa: CASTYSGGAGETQYF

v_call: TRBV29-1
j_call: TRBJ1-1
cdr3_aa: CSVLARGNRGPEAFF

v_call: TRBV9
j_call: TRBJ1-2
cdr3_aa: CASSRTGTGHGYTF

v_call: TRBV2
j_call: TRBJ2-5
cdr3_aa: CASRRIQETQYF

v_call: TRBV4-2
j_call: TRBJ2-1
cdr3_aa: CASSQDLDIGGSFYNEQFF

v_call: TRBV5-1
j_call: TRBJ2-4
cdr3_aa: CASSSVAAKNIQYF

v_call: TRBV13
j_call: TRBJ1-4
cdr3_aa: CASSPTGTGEEKLFF

v_call: TRBV7-8
j_call: TRBJ2-1
cdr3_aa: CASSDIPSGGEQFF

v_call: TRBV7-9
j_call: TRBJ2-5
cdr3_aa: CASSLGTSGETQYF

v_call: TRBV5-1
j_call: TRBJ1-3
cdr3_aa: CASSLEGGNTIYF

v_call: TRBV5-1
j_call: TRBJ2-5
cdr3_aa: CASRKGQGSYETQYF

v_call: TRBV7-8
j_call: TRBJ1-4
cdr3_aa: CASSFRTNEKLFF

v_call: TRBV19
j_call: TRBJ2-1
cdr3_aa: CASSTTGVSYNEQFF

v_call: TRBV18
j_call: TRBJ1-1
cdr3_aa: CASSPTTGSWWNTEAFF

v_call: TRBV4-1
j_call: TRBJ2-7
cdr3_aa: CASSRGWRNEQYF

v_call: TRBV7-8
j_call: TRBJ2-1
cdr3_aa: CASSARRGGPGNEQFF

v_call: TRBV11-2
j_call: TRBJ1-4
cdr3_aa: CASSHGQGYEKLFF

v_call: TRBV19
j_call: TRBJ1-5
cdr3_aa: CATGHPYSNQPQHF

v_call: TRBV6-6
j_call: TRBJ1-6
cdr3_aa: CASSYSTQTGFPLHF

v_call: TRBV5-5
j_call: TRBJ2-2
cdr3_aa: CASSQTWGGLTGELFF

v_call: TRBV18
j_call: TRBJ1-2
cdr3_aa: CASSRASGIDSGGYTF

v_call: TRBV27
j_call: TRBJ1-5
cdr3_aa: CASSLTGQPQHF

v_call: TRBV2
j_call: TRBJ1-5
cdr3_aa: CASSAGTANQPQHF

v_call: TRBV2
j_call: TRBJ1-3
cdr3_aa: CASSAEGTGSSGNTIYF

v_call: TRBV5-1
j_call: TRBJ1-2
cdr3_aa: CASSLRQGAGEYGYTF

v_call: TRBV5-1
j_call: TRBJ2-7
cdr3_aa: CASSLAQGTYEQYF

v_call: TRBV2
j_call: TRBJ1-5
cdr3_aa: CASMYRVGQPQHF

v_call: TRBV5-1
j_call: TRBJ2-3
cdr3_aa: CASGQGFTDTQYF

v_call: TRBV5-4
j_call: TRBJ2-3
cdr3_aa: CASSTSGGAADTQYF

v_call: TRBV5-4
j_call: TRBJ2-7
cdr3_aa: CASSLVGGNYEQYF

v_call: TRBV6-5
j_call: TRBJ1-2
cdr3_aa: CASRPTGDYGYTF

v_call: TRBV20-1
j_call: TRBJ2-7
cdr3_aa: CSAATELRQYF